The present TCR beta chain was sequenced within a study of CD8 T cells in ankylosing spondylitis. This clonotype was seen repeatedly, ten times or more. MiXCR, applied by TCRdb to the 5' RACE reads, yields one record per CDR3 protein. The sample yields roughly 40,000 distinct CDR3 sequences, about 2.5% seen once. This CDR3 comprises 21 residues. Deletions cut 0 bases from V and 4 bases from J, with 31 bases between. Germline V gene data show CDR1 as MNHEY and CDR2 as SVGEGT. The sequencing input was blood, either unsorted or a sorted T cell fraction (not recorded which). The chain links TRBV6-2 or TRBV6-3 to TRBJ2-7; D perhaps matches TRBD2 (6 bases). The TCR comes from a male donor with ankylosing spondylitis or in good health (not recorded which). CDR3 region: CASSYSQQPPGTDIEGYEQYF. CDR3 bases: TGTGCCAGCAGTTACTCGCAGCAACCCCCCGGGACTGATATCGAGGGATACGAGCAGTACTTC.